The 26 T cell receptor beta chains listed next were all sequenced from one sample in a study of TIL therapy for anti-PD-1-resistant metastatic lung cancer. Sample time point: pre-treatment sample, taken before nivolumab and TIL therapy. Sequencing used immunoSEQ v3. Clones were sequenced by immunoSEQ multiplex PCR, and TCRdb holds only the in-frame ones, with some missing. The table includes tens of thousands of clones, roughly 66% detected once. The starting material was blood, obtained at baseline. Receptors originate from a person between 30 and 79 years old with non-small cell lung cancer.

This clone showed up just a few times. The J gene is TRBJ1-6, the V gene TRBV5-1; D gene ambiguous. The CDR3 consists of 14 residues. The germline gives CDR1 SGHRS, CDR2 YFSETQ. V was clipped by 0 bases and J by 8 bases, with 9 bases between them. The CDR3, as DNA: TGCGCCAGCAGCTTGGACGGTTTGGATTCACCCCTCCACTTT. Its protein is CASSLDGLDSPLHF.

J is TRBJ1-1 and V is TRBV7-2; 9 bases are shared with TRBD1. J lost 10 bases, V lost 5 bases, and 11 bases had no gene match. The CDR3 contains 14 residues. From germline, CDR1 is SGHTA and CDR2 FQGNSA. In DNA, the CDR3 is TGTGCCAGCAGCCTTAAACAGGGGGCGCTTCTAGCTTTCTTT. Protein product: CASSLKQGALLAFF.

This chain connects TRBV18 to TRBJ2-3; D call uncertain. Germline V gives CDR1 KGHSH, CDR2 LQKENI. This CDR3 is built from 11 residues. V dropped 2 bases and J dropped 6 bases, with 3 bases sitting between them. CDR3 nucleotide sequence: TGTGCCAGCTCACCAGCCGATACGCAGTATTTT. Translating gives CASSPADTQYF.

This chain links TRBV5-1 with TRBJ2-7; D tentatively reads TRBD1 or TRBD2 (5 bases each). The germline V gene has CDR1 SGHRS and CDR2 YFSETQ. Trimming took 4 bases from V and 3 from J, leaving 23 bases between them. The CDR3 has 17 amino acids. As DNA, the CDR3 is TGCGCCAGCAGCGGGGCCTCCGGGGAAAACTACTACTACGAGCAGTACTTC. It encodes CASSGASGENYYYEQYF.

This rearrangement joins TRBV11-2 to TRBJ2-1; possibly TRBD1 for D (6 bases). The CDR3 length is 14 residues. The ends were cut back, 3 bases at V and 4 bases at J, with 10 bases in the middle. Germline CDR1 and CDR2: SGHAT and FQNNGV. CDR3 nucleotides: TGTGCCAGCAGCTTGGACAGCACTTACAATGAGCAGTTCTTC. Translated, it gives CASSLDSTYNEQFF.

This clone was picked up a small number of times. The chain recombines TRBV27 with TRBJ1-1, with D tentatively TRBD1 (5 bases). Looked up from germline, CDR1 is MNHEY and CDR2 is SMNVEV (reference sequence). This CDR3 has 13 amino acids. V shed 5 bases and J shed 5 bases, with 12 bases lying between them. The CDR3 region is CASSMAGFTEAFF. Written as DNA, the CDR3 is TGTGCCAGCAGTATGGCAGGGTTTACTGAAGCTTTCTTT.

This chain connects TRBV5-8 to TRBJ2-5; 13 bases align to TRBD2. Per the germline V gene, CDR1 is SGHTS and CDR2 is YDEGEE. The CDR3 loop spans 16 amino acids. Trimming at V came to 4 bases and at J to 2 bases, leaving 5 bases not matched to a gene. The CDR3 DNA is TGTGCCAGCAGCCTGGGACTAGCGGGACGGCAAGAGACCCAGTACTTC. This gives the protein CASSLGLAGRQETQYF. The full variable domain, its missing parts supplied by reference TRBV5-8 and TRBJ2-5, is EAGVTQSPTHLIKTRGQQATLRCSPISGHTSVYWYQQALGLGLQFLLWYDEGEERNRGNFPPRFSGRQFPNYSSELNVNALELEDSALYLCASSLGLAGRQETQYFGPGTRLLVL.

Only a few counts were recorded for this clone. The chain recombines TRBV15 with TRBJ1-1; D unresolved. Trimming removed 0 bases from V and 6 bases from J, with 11 bases in between. Germline CDR1 is LNHNV and CDR2 is YYDKDF (reference sequence). The CDR3 contains 14 residues. The CDR3 sequence: CATSRDRATAEAFF. The DNA of the CDR3 is TGTGCCACCAGCAGAGATCGCGCGACGGCTGAAGCTTTCTTT.

The CDR3 DNA is TGTGCCAGCAGCTTGAGAAAGGGGGCATCCTACGAGCAGTACTTC. Translated: CASSLRKGASYEQYF. The chain employs TRBV5-4 and TRBJ2-7, with 7 positions matching TRBD1. Germline-derived CDR1 and CDR2 are SGHNT and YYREEE (reference sequence). J gave up 1 base and V 1 base, and 5 bases lay outside the gene matches. The CDR3 runs 15 residues.

CDR3 residues: CAWSVQMTYNSPLHF. The CDR3 bases are TGTGCCTGGAGTGTACAAATGACGTATAATTCACCCCTCCACTTT. This chain links TRBV30 with TRBJ1-6; D call uncertain. V lost 0 bases to trimming and J lost 4 bases, with 10 bases between them. Germline V gene data show CDR1 as GTSNPN and CDR2 as SVGIG (reference sequence). The CDR3 has 15 residues.

This chain uses TRBV7-9 with TRBJ2-2, with no clear D. The CDR3 is 13 residues long. Between the trimmed V and J ends, which lost 5 bases and 6 bases, there was a span of 10 bases. CDR1 and CDR2 (germline): SEHNR, FQNEAQ (reference sequence). CDR3 amino acids: CASSRSLSGELFF. The CDR3 DNA is TGTGCCAGCAGCCGCAGCCTGTCCGGGGAGCTGTTTTTT.

CDR3 region: CASGTGLLYGYTF. The CDR3 DNA sequence: TGTGCCAGCGGAACCGGGCTCCTCTATGGCTACACCTTC. The chain has TRBV7-9 and TRBJ1-2; D is ambiguous. CDR3 size: 13 residues. CDR1 is SEHNR, CDR2 FQNEAQ, per germline (reference sequence). Trimming cost V 8 bases and J 4 bases, with 14 bases left between them.

The V gene is TRBV19, the J gene TRBJ1-3; D call uncertain. V lost 1 base to trimming and J lost 3 bases, with 7 bases between them. This CDR3 region has 14 residues. Germline V gene data show CDR1 as LNHDA and CDR2 as SQIVND (reference sequence). The CDR3 coding sequence is TGTGCCAGTAGTATAGCAGGTTTTGGAAACACCATATATTTT. It codes for CASSIAGFGNTIYF.

There are a few counts of this clone. The chain combines TRBV7-2 with TRBJ2-7, with D possibly TRBD1 on 5 matching bases. CDR1 SGHTA and CDR2 FQGNSA come from the germline V gene. Trimming pared 2 bases from V and 0 bases from J, leaving 11 bases between. The CDR3 runs to 15 residues. This chain's CDR3 is CASSLLGASSYEQYF. The CDR3 DNA sequence: TGTGCCAGCAGCTTACTAGGGGCTAGCTCCTACGAGCAGTACTTC.

The rearrangement joins TRBV19 to TRBJ1-2; D not resolved. This CDR3 comprises 11 residues. The germline gives CDR1 LNHDA, CDR2 SQIVND (reference sequence). V was trimmed by 4 bases and J by 10 bases, leaving 10 bases between them. The CDR3 DNA follows: TGTGCCAGTAGTACCGGGCCCCTCTACACCTTC. This sequence encodes CASSTGPLYTF.

The count of this clone is one. The DNA for the CDR3 is TGTGCCAGTACCCCCGGTGACACCTACACTGAAGCTTTCTTT. This encodes CASTPGDTYTEAFF. The V call is TRBV19, the J call TRBJ1-1, with unresolved D. Germline CDR1 and CDR2: LNHDA and SQIVND (reference sequence). With 7 bases removed from V and 3 bases from J, the gap between germline ends came to 15 bases. CDR3 length: 14 amino acids.

V and J are TRBV30 and TRBJ2-1; no firm D call. The V and J ends lost 4 bases and 9 bases respectively, with 13 bases between them. CDR1 and CDR2 (germline): GTSNPN, SVGIG (reference sequence). This CDR3 comprises 12 residues. The CDR3 spells CAWKWRLGEQFF. CDR3 nucleotide sequence: TGTGCCTGGAAATGGCGCCTCGGTGAGCAGTTCTTC.

This clone was seen only a few times. The rearrangement links TRBV7-9 to TRBJ2-1, with a possible D match to TRBD2 (5 bases). Germline-derived CDR1 and CDR2 are SEHNR and FQNEAQ (reference sequence). V was clipped by 0 bases and J by 6 bases, with 18 bases between them. The CDR3 loop spans 17 amino acids. The CDR3 bases are TGTGCCAGCAGCTTAGCGGCGGGTACAGTAGGAGGCAATGAGCAGTTCTTC. Encoded protein: CASSLAAGTVGGNEQFF.

The CDR3: CASSPGGGRRGYTF. In DNA form, the CDR3 reads TGTGCCAGCAGTCCAGGTGGAGGGCGCCGGGGCTACACCTTC. The chain has TRBV6-5 and TRBJ1-2, with no clear D. The CDR3 length is 14 residues. Germline V gene sequence: CDR1 MNHEY, CDR2 SVGAGI. Trimming stripped 5 bases from V and 8 bases from J, with 18 bases between.

The rearrangement uses TRBV15 and TRBJ2-5, with 15 nucleotides matching TRBD2. V dropped 0 bases and J dropped 2; count of bases not matched to a gene: 10. The CDR3 loop spans 20 amino acids. Germline loops: CDR1 LNHNV, CDR2 YYDKDF (reference sequence). The CDR3 loop is CATSREPGLAGGSRQETQYF. The CDR3 DNA reads as TGTGCCACCAGCAGAGAGCCGGGACTAGCGGGAGGATCCCGACAAGAGACCCAGTACTTC.

The chain links TRBV7-9 to TRBJ2-3; D uncertain. Trimming shortened V by 2 bases and J by 2 bases, and 5 bases separated the two germline ends. Germline V gene lookup returns CDR1 SEHNR and CDR2 FQNEAQ (reference sequence). The CDR3 is 13 residues long. The CDR3 DNA follows: TGTGCCAGCAGCTTACGCGACACAGATACGCAGTATTTT. This codes for CASSLRDTDTQYF. Full variable domain (remainder filled in from reference TRBV7-9 and TRBJ2-3): DTGVSQNPRHKITKRGQNVTFRCDPISEHNRLYWYRQTLGQGPEFLTYFQNEAQLEKSRLLSDRFSAERPKGSFSTLEIQRTEQGDSAMYLCASSLRDTDTQYFGPGTRLTVL.

This clone showed up just a few times. The chain is built from TRBV6-5 and TRBJ2-3; 9 bases are a match to TRBD2. Trimming removed 6 bases from V and 1 base from J; junction bases left unmatched: 2. Per germline, CDR1 MNHEY and CDR2 SVGAGI. The CDR3 spans 14 residues. The chain's CDR3 is CASRGLAGTDTQYF. For the CDR3, the DNA is TGTGCCAGCAGGGGACTAGCTGGCACAGATACGCAGTATTTT.

This rearrangement joins TRBV28 to TRBJ1-1; TRBD1 is a possible D gene (6 bases). The CDR3 is 16 residues long. V was trimmed by 1 base and J by 2 bases, leaving 14 bases between them. Germline V CDR1 and CDR2: MDHEN, SYDVKM. In nucleotides, the CDR3 is TGTGCCAGCAGTTTATTTCGACAGGCACACAACACTGAAGCTTTCTTT. This codes for CASSLFRQAHNTEAFF. Combining the CDR3 with reference TRBV28 and TRBJ1-1 gives the whole variable domain DVKVTQSSRYLVKRTGEKVFLECVQDMDHENMFWYRQDPGLGLRLIYFSYDVKMKEKGDIPEGYSVSREKKERFSLILESASTNQTSMYLCASSLFRQAHNTEAFFGQGTRLTVV.

The chain recombines TRBV5-8 with TRBJ2-7; D is ambiguous. Germline V gene sequence: CDR1 SGHTS, CDR2 YDEGEE. Trimming shortened V by 1 base and J by 4 bases, and 6 bases separated the two germline ends. The CDR3 length is 12 residues. The CDR3 bases are TGTGCCAGCAGCTTGAACAGTTACGAGCAGTACTTC. Its protein is CASSLNSYEQYF.

The V and J genes are TRBV4-2 and TRBJ2-3, with 8 bases fitting TRBD2. The CDR3 is 17 amino acids. The junction had 6 bases not matched to a gene; V was cut back by 1 base and J by 0 bases. Germline CDR1 is LGHNA and CDR2 is YNFKEQ. CDR3 amino acids: CASSQVGSGASTDTQYF. The CDR3 nucleotides are TGTGCCAGCAGCCAAGTCGGTAGCGGGGCTAGCACAGATACGCAGTATTTT.

V is TRBV5-5 and J is TRBJ1-2, with 7 bases lining up with TRBD1. CDR1 and CDR2 from the germline V gene are SGHKS and YYEKEE (reference sequence). V shed 4 bases, J shed 3 bases, and the junction held 6 bases outside the gene matches. The CDR3 loop spans 14 amino acids. The CDR3: CASSEDRVYYGYTF. The CDR3 DNA reads TGTGCCAGCAGCGAAGACAGGGTCTACTATGGCTACACCTTC.